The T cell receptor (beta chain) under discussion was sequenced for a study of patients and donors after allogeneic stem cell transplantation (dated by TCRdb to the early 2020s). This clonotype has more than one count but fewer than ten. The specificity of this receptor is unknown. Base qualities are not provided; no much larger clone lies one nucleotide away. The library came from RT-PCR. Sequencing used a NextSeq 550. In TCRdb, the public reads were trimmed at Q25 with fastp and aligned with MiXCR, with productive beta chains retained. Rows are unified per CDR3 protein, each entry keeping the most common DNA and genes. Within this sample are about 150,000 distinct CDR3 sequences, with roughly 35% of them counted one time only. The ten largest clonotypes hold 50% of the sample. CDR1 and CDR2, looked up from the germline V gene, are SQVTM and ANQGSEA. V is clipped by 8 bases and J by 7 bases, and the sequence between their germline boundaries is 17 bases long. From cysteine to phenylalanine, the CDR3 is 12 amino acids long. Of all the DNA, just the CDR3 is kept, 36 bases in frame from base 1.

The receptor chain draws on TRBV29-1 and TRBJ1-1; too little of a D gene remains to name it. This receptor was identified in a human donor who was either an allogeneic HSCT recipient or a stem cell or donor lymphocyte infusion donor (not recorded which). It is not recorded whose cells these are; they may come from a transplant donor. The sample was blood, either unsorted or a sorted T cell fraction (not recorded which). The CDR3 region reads CSTPGPRGEAFF. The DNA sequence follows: TGCAGCACCCCCGGCCCAAGAGGTGAAGCTTTCTTT.